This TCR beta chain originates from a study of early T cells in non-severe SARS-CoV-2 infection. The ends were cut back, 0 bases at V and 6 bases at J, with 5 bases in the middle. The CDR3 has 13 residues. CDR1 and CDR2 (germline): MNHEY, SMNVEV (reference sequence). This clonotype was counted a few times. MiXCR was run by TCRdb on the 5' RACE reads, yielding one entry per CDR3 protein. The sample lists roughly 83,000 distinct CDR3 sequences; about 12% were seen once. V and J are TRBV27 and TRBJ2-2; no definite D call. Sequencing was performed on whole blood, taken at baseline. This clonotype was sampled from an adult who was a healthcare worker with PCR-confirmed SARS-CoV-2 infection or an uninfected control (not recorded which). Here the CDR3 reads CASSLSAPGELFF. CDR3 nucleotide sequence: TGTGCCAGCAGTTTATCAGCCCCCGGGGAGCTGTTTTTT.